These 2 T cell receptor beta chains were sequenced from one sample in a study of PD-1 blockade in mismatch repair-deficient tumors. Method: immunoSEQ multiplex PCR; TCRdb's copy keeps in-frame clones and lacks some. This sample carries more than 95,000 clones, roughly nine tenths of them seen once, and the ten largest clones take roughly 14%. The source material was peripheral blood, sampled 44 weeks after starting pembrolizumab. The source of these receptors is an adult with mismatch repair-deficient cancer.

This clone was recorded once. The chain employs TRBV10-3 and TRBJ2-5; weak D call: TRBD2 (6 bases). The V gene's germline CDR1 is ENHRY and CDR2 SYGVKD. Trimming left V 6 bases short and J 3 bases short, with 14 bases between. This CDR3 is built from 14 residues. The CDR3 sequence is CAISEPGSEETQYF. The DNA for the CDR3 is TGTGCCATCAGCGAACCCGGGAGCGAAGAGACCCAGTACTTC.

The V and J genes are TRBV4-3 and TRBJ2-3; 7 nucleotides match TRBD2. This CDR3 has 17 amino acids. J gave up 0 bases and V 4 bases, and 10 bases lay outside the gene matches. The V gene's germline CDR1 is LGHNA and CDR2 YSLEER. CDR3 residues: CASSPYGTTSSTDTQYF. CDR3 sequence (DNA): TGCGCCAGCAGCCCTTACGGGACTACCTCTAGCACAGATACGCAGTATTTT.